These 5 T cell receptor beta chains were sequenced from one sample in a study of spatial heterogeneity in lung cancer (dated by TCRdb to about 2019). The full study reports these points: A correlation was observed between the number of expanded intratumoral alpha and beta TCRs and the tumor nonsynonymous mutation count.

The antigens for these receptors are not known. According to the study, the label for this sample's time point signals: sample taken at primary tumor resection. The library was built by means of 5' RACE. The run used a NextSeq 500. Using fastp at Q25 and MiXCR, TCRdb reprocessed the public reads and kept productive beta chains. When rows share a CDR3 protein, they turn into one entry using the most common DNA and genes. The sample includes about 3,000 distinct CDR3 sequences, with more than 7.5% observed a single time. In total, the top ten clones hold approximately 14% of the sample. Sequencing was performed on lung tumor tissue, taken at surgery. The source is a male donor with early-stage non-small cell lung cancer.

By share, this clonotype ranks as medium-sized. The chain employs TRBV12-3 or TRBV12-4 and TRBJ2-2; unclear D gene. This CDR3 has 15 residues. The V end was cut by 3 bases, the J end by 3 bases, with 11 bases between. The CDR3 here is CASSLDALDTGELFF. CDR3 nucleotide sequence: TGTGCCAGCAGTTTGGATGCGCTGGACACCGGGGAGCTGTTTTTT.

This clonotype was observed a few times. This rearrangement joins TRBV25-1 to TRBJ2-7; TRBD2 might be the D (5 bases). Germline V gene data show CDR1 as MGHDK and CDR2 as SYGVNS. V was cut by 2 bases and J by 4 bases, with 12 bases left in between. The CDR3 totals 14 residues. The CDR3 region is CASSEANGLYEQYF. The CDR3 coding sequence is TGTGCCAGCAGTGAAGCTAACGGACTTTACGAGCAGTACTTC.

By proportion, this clonotype is medium-sized. V usage is TRBV2 and J usage is TRBJ2-4; no clear D gene. Trimming pared 2 bases from V and 0 bases from J, leaving 5 bases between. Germline V gives CDR1 SNHLY, CDR2 FYNNEI. This CDR3 comprises 14 residues. In nucleotides, the CDR3 is TGTGCCAGCAGTGAATTGTTAGCCAAAAACATTCAGTACTTC. Amino acids: CASSELLAKNIQYF.

The rearrangement uses TRBV29-1 and TRBJ2-5, with unresolved D. Germline V gene sequence: CDR1 SQVTM, CDR2 ANQGSEA. The ends were cut back, 3 bases at V and 0 bases at J, with 5 bases in the middle. The CDR3 loop spans 12 amino acids. In DNA, the CDR3 is TGCAGCGTTGAGACAAACCAAGAGACCCAGTACTTC. It encodes CSVETNQETQYF.

The table lists this clonotype with many counts. The CDR3 region has the DNA TGTGCCAGCAGCTTAGGCAGGGGGCTCTCCTACGAGCAGTACTTC. Protein sequence: CASSLGRGLSYEQYF. This sequence joins TRBV7-9 and TRBJ2-7; 8 nucleotides agree with TRBD1. Germline loops: CDR1 SEHNR, CDR2 FQNEAQ (reference sequence). With 1 base clipped from V and 0 bases from J, the junction kept 2 bases outside the gene matches. The CDR3 runs to 15 residues.